The 14 T cell receptor beta chains given below trace back to one sample, sequenced in a study of beta chain features in type 1 diabetes. Reverse transcribing all isolated RNA meant expressed TCRB transcripts were sequenced. Method: immunoSEQ multiplex PCR; TCRdb's copy keeps in-frame clones and lacks some. The sample yields some 400,000 clones, around 16% seen once. The sample consisted of naive CD4+ T cells from blood. All receptors derive from a woman aged 18-30 years in good health.

This clone was counted only a few times. V and J are TRBV7-9 and TRBJ1-5; weak D call: TRBD1 (6 bases). V shed 5 bases and J shed 9 bases, with 17 bases lying between them. The CDR3 runs to 14 residues. CDR1 SEHNR and CDR2 FQNEAQ come from the germline V gene (reference sequence). DNA of the CDR3: TGTGCCAGCAGCCTGACAGGCCCCGAGTGGCCCCAGCATTTT. Residues: CASSLTGPEWPQHF.

V and J are TRBV29-1 and TRBJ2-1; D ambiguous. V was shortened by 7 bases and J by 0 bases, with 10 bases between the two germline ends. The germline gives CDR1 SQVTM, CDR2 ANQGSEA. The CDR3 is made up of 13 amino acids. For the CDR3, the DNA is TGCAGCGCCGAGAAGAGCTCCTACAATGAGCAGTTCTTC. Amino acid sequence: CSAEKSSYNEQFF.

This clone showed up just a few times. The chain combines TRBV18 with TRBJ2-7; D is perhaps TRBD1 (7 bases). The V and J ends lost 4 bases and 3 bases respectively, with 13 bases between them. Germline loops: CDR1 KGHSH, CDR2 LQKENI. The CDR3 is made up of 14 amino acids. In DNA, the CDR3 is TGTGCCAGCTCACTCGCGGGACAGTACTACGAGCAGTACTTC. This translates into CASSLAGQYYEQYF. The variable domain in full, with the rest retrieved from reference TRBV18 and TRBJ2-7, is NAGVMQNPRHLVRRRGQEARLRCSPMKGHSHVYWYRQLPEEGLKFMVYLQKENIIDESGMPKERFSAEFPKEGPSILRIQQVVRGDSAAYFCASSLAGQYYEQYFGPGTRLTVT.

The chain has TRBV20-1 and TRBJ1-4; D ambiguous. Trimming took off 8 bases at V and 12 bases at J, with 13 bases between the two ends. The CDR3 covers 10 residues. In germline, CDR1 is DFQATT, CDR2 SNEGSKA (reference sequence). The CDR3 sequence: CSTQGRQLFF. The CDR3 bases are TGCAGTACCCAAGGGAGGCAACTGTTTTTT.

The table lists this clone with a few counts. Relative to the germline gene, one junction end is altered; a read error may explain this. Other DNA sequences in this specimen translate into the identical CDR3. CDR3 DNA: TGTGCCAGCAGTTCTAACGAAAAACTGTTTTTT. It yields the protein CASSSNEKLFF. The chain recombines TRBV28 with TRBJ1-4; D gene uncertain. The length of the CDR3 is 11 residues. The germline gives CDR1 MDHEN, CDR2 SYDVKM.

V and J are TRBV30 and TRBJ1-1; 9 bases line up with TRBD1. CDR1 is GTSNPN and CDR2 is SVGIG in the germline V gene (reference sequence). V shed 0 bases and J 7 bases; nucleotides not matched to a gene: 3. The CDR3 spans 13 residues. CDR3 loop: CAWSVQGAGEAFF. In DNA, the CDR3 is TGTGCCTGGAGTGTACAGGGGGCAGGTGAAGCTTTCTTT.

This clone turned up a few times. V gene TRBV25-1 combines with J gene TRBJ1-2; TRBD1 aligns across 7 bases. The CDR3 covers 15 residues. Trimming at V came to 1 base and at J to 7 bases, leaving 9 bases not matched to a gene. Germline V CDR1 and CDR2: MGHDK, SYGVNS. CDR3 nucleotide sequence: TGTGCCAGCAGTGAATCCCTAGGGACAGCCGGTGGCTACACCTTC. Protein: CASSESLGTAGGYTF.

The rearrangement joins TRBV29-1 to TRBJ1-5; tentative D call: TRBD1 (6 bases). The CDR3 spans 14 residues. Germline loops: CDR1 SQVTM, CDR2 ANQGSEA. Trimming removed 3 bases at V and 6 bases at J, with 15 bases between. The CDR3 protein is CSVDEAGVGQPQHF. The DNA of the CDR3 is TGCAGCGTTGATGAGGCAGGGGTCGGTCAGCCCCAGCATTTT.

This clone was counted between two and nine times. V is TRBV5-4 and J is TRBJ2-2, with 8 bases aligning to TRBD2. In germline, CDR1 is SGHNT, CDR2 YYREEE (reference sequence). The CDR3 is 15 amino acids. J lost 5 bases, V lost 7 bases, and 10 bases had no gene match. The CDR3 loop is CASAPPSGRTGELFF. CDR3 DNA sequence: TGTGCCAGCGCACCTCCCAGCGGGAGAACCGGGGAGCTGTTTTTT. Full variable domain (outside the CDR3, taken from reference TRBV5-4 and TRBJ2-2): ETGVTQSPTHLIKTRGQQVTLRCSSQSGHNTVSWYQQALGQGPQFIFQYYREEENGRGNFPPRFSGLQFPNYSSELNVNALELDDSALYLCASAPPSGRTGELFFGEGSRLTVL.

The chain combines TRBV30 with TRBJ2-1; 8 bases are shared with TRBD2. Trimming removed 2 bases from V and 4 bases from J; junction bases left unmatched: 10. The CDR3 runs 16 residues. Per the germline V gene, CDR1 is GTSNPN and CDR2 is SVGIG (reference sequence). The CDR3 loop reads CAWSPPEAGAYNEQFF. The CDR3 coding sequence is TGTGCCTGGAGTCCCCCGGAAGCGGGAGCTTACAATGAGCAGTTCTTC. Together with reference TRBV30 and TRBJ2-1, the CDR3 gives the full variable domain: SQTIHQWPATLVQPVGSPLSLECTVEGTSNPNLYWYRQAAGRGLQLLFYSVGIGQISSEVPQNLSASRPQDRQFILSSKKLLLSDSGFYLCAWSPPEAGAYNEQFFGPGTRLTVL.

This clone was found a few times. The chain employs TRBV5-1 and TRBJ2-5; tentative D call: TRBD1 (6 bases). The germline V and J ends were trimmed by 3 bases and 1 base, with 10 bases remaining between them. In germline, CDR1 is SGHRS, CDR2 YFSETQ. CDR3 length: 14 amino acids. The CDR3 is CASSSGHPQETQYF. CDR3 bases: TGCGCCAGCAGCTCGGGACACCCCCAAGAGACCCAGTACTTC.

This clone was picked up a small number of times. The chain couples TRBV9 to TRBJ2-1; TRBD1 aligns across 8 bases. Germline lookup yields CDR1 SGDLS and CDR2 YYNGEE. The CDR3 totals 14 residues. V shed 3 bases and J 4 bases; nucleotides not matched to a gene: 3. CDR3 residues: CASSAWTGYNEQFF. In DNA, the CDR3 is TGTGCCAGCAGCGCTTGGACAGGGTACAATGAGCAGTTCTTC.

This chain joins TRBV28 and TRBJ1-2; D ambiguous. Germline CDR1 reads MDHEN; CDR2 reads SYDVKM. The CDR3 has 15 amino acids. The V end lost 6 bases, the J end lost 0 bases, and 14 bases lay between the germline ends. The CDR3 is CASSRDTVANYGYTF. CDR3 DNA sequence: TGTGCCAGCAGCCGAGACACGGTAGCTAACTATGGCTACACCTTC.

The J gene is TRBJ2-5, the V gene TRBV9; TRBD1 might be the D (5 bases). The V end lost 2 bases, the J end lost 7 bases, and 15 bases lay between the germline ends. CDR1 and CDR2 (germline): SGDLS, YYNGEE. This CDR3 spans 14 amino acids. In nucleotides, the CDR3 is TGTGCCAGCAGCGTGGTGGGGCCACGTGCGACCCAGTACTTC. This sequence encodes CASSVVGPRATQYF.